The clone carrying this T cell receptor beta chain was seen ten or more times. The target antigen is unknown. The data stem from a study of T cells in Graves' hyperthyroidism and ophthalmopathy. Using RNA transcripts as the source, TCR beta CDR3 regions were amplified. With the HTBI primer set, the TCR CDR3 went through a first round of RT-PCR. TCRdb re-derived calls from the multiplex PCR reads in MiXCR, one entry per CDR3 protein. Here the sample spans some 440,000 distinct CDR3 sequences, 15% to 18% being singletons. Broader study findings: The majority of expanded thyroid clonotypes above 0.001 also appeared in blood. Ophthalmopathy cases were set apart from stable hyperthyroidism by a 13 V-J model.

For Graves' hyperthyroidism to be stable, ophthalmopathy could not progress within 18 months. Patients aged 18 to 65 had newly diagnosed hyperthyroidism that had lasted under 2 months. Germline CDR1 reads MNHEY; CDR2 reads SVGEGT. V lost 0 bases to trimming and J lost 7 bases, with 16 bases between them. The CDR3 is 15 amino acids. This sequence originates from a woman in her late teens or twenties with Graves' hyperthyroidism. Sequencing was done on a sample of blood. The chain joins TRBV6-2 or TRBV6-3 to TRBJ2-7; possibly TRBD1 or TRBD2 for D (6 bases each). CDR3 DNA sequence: TGTGCCAGCAGTTACTCGGCAGGAGGGGGGCTGGAGCAGTACTTC. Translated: CASSYSAGGGLEQYF.